The rows below give T cell receptor beta chains drawn from one sample of a study of shared T cell receptors in the human thymus. Libraries were prepared by immunoSEQ multiplex PCR; TCRdb keeps only in-frame clonotypes and omits some of them. The sample carries approximately 400,000 clones, about 95% recorded once. The sequenced material came from thymocytes. The receptors originated from a human donor. CDR3s include the opening cysteine and the closing phenylalanine or tryptophan. D genes are given only for firm matches. Clone size is shown for a subset of rows, as once, few, many or a class of expanded clone.

V gene: TRBV10-3; D gene: -; J gene: TRBJ2-1; clone size: -; CDR3 length: 12; CDR3 DNA: TGTGCCATCAGTCGTCCTTCCAATGAGCAGTTCTTC; CDR3 protein: CAISRPSNEQFF
V gene: TRBV7-8; D gene: TRBD1; J gene: TRBJ2-1; clone size: -; CDR3 length: 12; CDR3 DNA: TGTGCCAGCAGCTTAAAGGACAGGGGGCGGTTCTTC; CDR3 protein: CASSLKDRGRFF
V gene: TRBV6-5; D gene: -; J gene: TRBJ2-7; clone size: -; CDR3 length: 13; CDR3 DNA: TGTGCCAGCATCGACAAGGCAAAATACGAGCAGTACTTC; CDR3 protein: CASIDKAKYEQYF
V gene: TRBV7-6; D gene: -; J gene: TRBJ2-2; clone size: -; CDR3 length: 11; CDR3 DNA: TGTGCCAGCAGGGGGCCCAGGGGAGCTGTTTTT; CDR3 protein: CASRGPRGAVF
V gene: TRBV27; D gene: -; J gene: TRBJ1-5; clone size: -; CDR3 length: 18; CDR3 DNA: TGTGCCAGCAGGGCCGGGGGCCGAGGAGGTAAGGATCATCAGCCCCAGCATTTT; CDR3 protein: CASRAGGRGGKDHQPQHF
V gene: TRBV14; D gene: TRBD1; J gene: TRBJ2-7; clone size: -; CDR3 length: 19; CDR3 DNA: TGTGCCAGCAGCCATGCCGGGACAGGGGAGCGTCGGGTGTACTACGAGCAGTACTTC; CDR3 protein: CASSHAGTGERRVYYEQYF
V gene: TRBV7-9; D gene: -; J gene: TRBJ1-5; clone size: -; CDR3 length: 8; CDR3 DNA: TGTGCCAGCAGCAATATGAATTTT; CDR3 protein: CASSNMNF
V gene: TRBV28; D gene: TRBD2; J gene: TRBJ2-4; clone size: once; CDR3 length: 20; CDR3 DNA: TGTGCCAGCAGTTTACCGACCGGGACTAGGAGATTGAATTCCAAAAACATTCAGTACTTC; CDR3 protein: CASSLPTGTRRLNSKNIQYF
V gene: TRBV2; D gene: -; J gene: TRBJ2-7; clone size: -; CDR3 length: 14; CDR3 DNA: TGTGCCAGCAGTGTATCACAGGGAGGTTACGAGCAGTACTTC; CDR3 protein: CASSVSQGGYEQYF
V gene: TRBV25-1; D gene: TRBD1; J gene: TRBJ2-5; clone size: once; CDR3 length: 17; CDR3 DNA: TGTGCCAGCAGTCCTCAAGCCCAGGGGGCTGATGTGGAGACCCAGTACTTC; CDR3 protein: CASSPQAQGADVETQYF
V gene: TRBV15; D gene: -; J gene: TRBJ1-5; clone size: -; CDR3 length: 13; CDR3 DNA: TGTGCCACCAGCAGAGATCTTTATCAGCCCCAGCATTTT; CDR3 protein: CATSRDLYQPQHF
V gene: TRBV5-8; D gene: -; J gene: TRBJ2-2; clone size: -; CDR3 length: 14; CDR3 DNA: TGTGCCAGCAGCTTGGACACGAACACCGGGGAGCTGTTTTTT; CDR3 protein: CASSLDTNTGELFF
V gene: TRBV4-3; D gene: -; J gene: TRBJ2-3; clone size: -; CDR3 length: 19; CDR3 DNA: TGCGCCAGCAGCCAAGATCCGGAAGGACGACAAGGGGGCACAGATACGCAGTATTTT; CDR3 protein: CASSQDPEGRQGGTDTQYF
V gene: TRBV11-2; D gene: TRBD2; J gene: TRBJ2-5; clone size: -; CDR3 length: 15; CDR3 DNA: TGTGCCAGCAGCTTAAACCGGGGACTACAAGAGACCCAGTACTTC; CDR3 protein: CASSLNRGLQETQYF
V gene: TRBV7-2; D gene: -; J gene: TRBJ1-5; clone size: -; CDR3 length: 13; CDR3 DNA: TGTGCCAGCAGCTCCATTAAGGAGGAGCCCCAGCATTTT; CDR3 protein: CASSSIKEEPQHF
V gene: TRBV27; D gene: -; J gene: TRBJ2-5; clone size: -; CDR3 length: 13; CDR3 DNA: TGTGCCAGCAGCGCTGAGGTCGGTGAGACCCAGTACTTC; CDR3 protein: CASSAEVGETQYF
V gene: TRBV6-6; D gene: -; J gene: TRBJ2-7; clone size: -; CDR3 length: 14; CDR3 DNA: TGTGCCAGCAGTACGACCCTCTTTCCCTACGAGCAGTACTTC; CDR3 protein: CASSTTLFPYEQYF
V gene: TRBV4-3; D gene: -; J gene: TRBJ2-2; clone size: -; CDR3 length: 16; CDR3 DNA: TGCGCCAGCAGCCAAGGGCCCAGGGGAAAATCCGGGGAGCTGTTTTTT; CDR3 protein: CASSQGPRGKSGELFF
V gene: TRBV11-3; D gene: -; J gene: TRBJ2-1; clone size: -; CDR3 length: 15; CDR3 DNA: TGTGCCAGCAGCTCGGGAGACCAGTTCCAGAATGAGCAGTTCTTC; CDR3 protein: CASSSGDQFQNEQFF
V gene: TRBV20-1; D gene: -; J gene: TRBJ2-2; clone size: once; CDR3 length: 11; CDR3 DNA: TGCAGTGCTTGGAACACCGGGGAGCTGTTTTTT; CDR3 protein: CSAWNTGELFF